A selection of T cell receptor beta chains follows, all from one sample in a study of cytomegalovirus exposure and HLA in healthy donors. The data were produced by immunoSEQ multiplex PCR, yet TCRdb's version contains in-frame clones alone and is incomplete. Here the sample table reports approximately 96,000 clones. The sequenced sample consisted of PBMCs. The source is a girl aged 10 to 17 in good health and CMV-seropositive. Each CDR3 is given with its conserved first and last residue. A D gene is named only where the DNA matches it firmly.

>TRBV4-1|TRBD1|TRBJ2-5
CASSQGTGYLETQYF
TGCGCCAGCAGCCAAGGGACAGGGTACTTGGAGACCCAGTACTTC
>TRBV30|TRBD1|TRBJ2-3
CASQYETGYATDTQYF
TGTGCCTCCCAGTACGAGACAGGGTATGCGACAGATACGCAGTATTTT
>TRBV9|NA|TRBJ1-2
CASSVVHRLNYGYTF
TGTGCCAGCAGCGTAGTGCACCGACTAAACTATGGCTACACCTTC
>TRBV4-3|TRBD1|TRBJ1-6
CASSKTTGALSPLHF
TGCGCCAGCAGCAAAACTACAGGGGCACTGTCACCCCTCCACTTT
>TRBV7-2|TRBD2|TRBJ2-7
CASSRTSPAGAYEQYF
TGTGCCAGCAGTCGCACATCCCCAGCGGGGGCCTACGAGCAGTACTTC
>TRBV6-6|NA|TRBJ1-1
CASSYPGVTEAFF
TGTGCCAGCAGTTACCCAGGGGTTACTGAAGCTTTCTTT
>TRBV2|TRBD1|TRBJ1-2
CASSEGDSSYGYTF
TGTGCCAGCAGTGAGGGGGACAGCTCCTATGGCTACACCTTC
>TRBV10-3|NA|TRBJ2-6
CAISNLPPTGANVLTF
TGTGCCATCAGTAACTTACCTCCCACTGGGGCCAACGTCCTGACTTTC
>TRBV9|NA|TRBJ1-1
CASSVAPAGENTEAFF
TGTGCCAGCAGCGTAGCCCCGGCGGGGGAGAACACTGAAGCTTTCTTT
>TRBV5-1|NA|TRBJ2-1
CASRLPSYNEQFF
TGCGCCAGCCGTCTTCCTTCCTACAATGAGCAGTTCTTC
>TRBV11-1|TRBD1|TRBJ2-1
CASSMDRGGRNEQFF
TGTGCCAGCAGCATGGACAGGGGAGGCAGGAATGAGCAGTTCTTC
>TRBV27|NA|TRBJ1-1
CASSDNGVLAFF
TGTGCCAGCAGTGACAACGGGGTTTTGGCTTTCTTT
>TRBV5-6|TRBD2|TRBJ2-3
CASSLWLLAGLSTDTQYF
TGTGCCAGCAGCTTGTGGTTACTAGCGGGGCTTAGCACAGATACGCAGTATTTT
>TRBV4-1|NA|TRBJ2-7
CASSQGTRTTAYEQYF
TGCGCCAGCAGCCAAGGGACAAGGACTACCGCCTACGAGCAGTACTTC
>TRBV27|NA|TRBJ2-3
CASSPGTTSTDTQYF
TGTGCCAGCTCTCCTGGGACAACTAGCACAGATACGCAGTATTTT
>TRBV7-9|NA|TRBJ1-2
CASSLGGQGAYGYTF
TGTGCCAGCAGCTTAGGAGGGCAAGGAGCGTATGGCTACACCTTC
>TRBV30|NA|TRBJ1-3
CAWSDRGFSGNTIYF
TGTGCCTGGAGTGACAGAGGGTTCTCTGGAAACACCATATATTTT
>TRBV14|TRBD1|TRBJ1-2
CASSPFQGQYGYTF
TGTGCCAGCAGCCCTTTTCAGGGACAGTATGGCTACACCTTC
>TRBV7-3|NA|TRBJ2-2
CASSSVNSGELFF
TGTGCCAGCAGCTCCGTGAACTCCGGGGAGCTGTTTTTT
>TRBV6-5|NA|TRBJ2-3
CASSYSIGASTDTQYF
TGTGCCAGCAGTTACTCGATTGGAGCTAGCACAGATACGCAGTATTTT
>TRBV5-6|NA|TRBJ2-5
CASSLGVGGPQETQYF
TGTGCCAGCAGCTTGGGTGTCGGGGGGCCACAAGAGACCCAGTACTTC
>TRBV4-2|NA|TRBJ1-6
CASSQDPTGSSYNSPLPF
TGTGCCAGCAGCCAAGACCCCACAGGTAGCTCCTATAATTCACCCCTCCCCTTT
>TRBV9|NA|TRBJ2-1
CASSVGGQSSYNEQFF
TGTGCCAGCAGCGTAGGGGGGCAAAGTAGCTACAATGAGCAGTTCTTC
>TRBV7-9|NA|TRBJ2-1
CASSFTGGLDEQFF
TGTGCCAGCAGCTTCACCGGGGGGCTTGATGAGCAGTTCTTC
>TRBV7-9|NA|TRBJ2-2
CASGSANTGELFF
TGTGCCAGCGGCAGCGCGAACACCGGGGAGCTGTTTTTT
>TRBV19|TRBD1|TRBJ1-1
CASSPGTGLNTEAFF
TGTGCCAGTAGTCCCGGGACAGGACTGAACACTGAAGCTTTCTTT
>TRBV28|TRBD1|TRBJ1-5
CASSWTGESNQPQHF
TGTGCCAGCAGTTGGACAGGTGAAAGCAATCAGCCCCAGCATTTT
>TRBV5-6|NA|TRBJ1-6
CASSPLGNSPLHF
TGTGCCAGCAGCCCCCTCGGGAATTCACCCCTCCACTTT
>TRBV19|NA|TRBJ1-5
CASSAGGRGQPQHF
TGTGCCAGTAGTGCGGGGGGCCGGGGTCAGCCCCAGCATTTT
>TRBV4-3|NA|TRBJ2-5
CASSQTGRETQYF
TGCGCCAGCAGCCAAACAGGGCGGGAGACCCAGTACTTC
>TRBV28|NA|TRBJ1-2
CASTSRTYGYTF
TGTGCCAGCACGTCCAGAACCTATGGCTACACCTTC
>TRBV7-3|NA|TRBJ1-1
CASSLTQGTEAFF
TGTGCCAGCAGCTTAACCCAGGGCACTGAAGCTTTCTTT
>TRBV5-4|TRBD1|TRBJ1-1
CASRLNQGVNTEAFF
TGTGCCAGCAGACTGAATCAGGGGGTTAACACTGAAGCTTTCTTT
>TRBV2|NA|TRBJ1-4
CASSEGSGRNEKLFF
TGTGCCAGCAGTGAAGGGTCCGGGAGGAACGAAAAACTGTTTTTT
>TRBV29-1|TRBD1|TRBJ2-7
CSVLGQGDYEQYF
TGCAGCGTTCTCGGACAGGGGGACTACGAGCAGTACTTC
>TRBV2|TRBD2|TRBJ2-5
CASRRLAGVETQYF
TGTGCCAGCAGGCGACTAGCGGGGGTGGAGACCCAGTACTTC
>TRBV9|TRBD1|TRBJ1-6
CASSVEGASNSPLHF
TGTGCCAGCAGCGTGGAGGGGGCAAGTAATTCACCCCTCCACTTT
>TRBV5-1|NA|TRBJ2-5
CASSLASQGVETQYF
TGCGCCAGCAGCTTGGCCTCACAGGGAGTCGAGACCCAGTACTTC
>TRBV29-1|NA|TRBJ2-5
CSARDSYQETQYF
TGCAGCGCTCGTGACAGCTACCAAGAGACCCAGTACTTC
>TRBV10-3|NA|TRBJ2-2
CAISGRGDTGELFF
TGTGCCATCAGTGGGAGGGGAGACACCGGGGAGCTGTTTTTT
>TRBV7-8|TRBD1|TRBJ1-2
CASSSCDLTGDRSAGGYTF
TGTGCCAGCAGCTCCTGCGACCTTACAGGGGATAGGTCTGCTGGCGGCTACACCTTC
>TRBV6-5|TRBD1|TRBJ1-1
CASSSGQVLGTEAFF
TGTGCCAGCAGTTCGGGACAGGTGTTGGGCACTGAAGCTTTCTTT
>TRBV13|NA|TRBJ1-2
CASSTGVYGYTF
TGTGCCAGCAGCACGGGAGTCTATGGCTACACCTTC
>TRBV6-1|NA|TRBJ2-7
CASSEGFTGGAYEQYF
TGTGCCAGCAGTGAAGGTTTTACAGGGGGGGCCTACGAGCAGTACTTC
>TRBV9|NA|TRBJ1-5
CASSRSNGGQPQHF
TGTGCCAGCAGCAGGTCGAACGGCGGTCAGCCCCAGCATTTT
>TRBV5-4|TRBD2|TRBJ2-1
CASSLTSDSQFF
TGTGCCAGCAGCTTGACTAGCGATTCTCAGTTCTTC
>TRBV5-6|NA|TRBJ1-1
CASSDSIRQGHSLEAFF
TGTGCCAGCAGCGACTCTATTCGCCAGGGGCACAGTCTGGAAGCTTTCTTT
>TRBV11-2|NA|TRBJ2-2
CASSLPDSANTGELFF
TGTGCCAGCAGCTTGCCAGATTCTGCGAACACCGGGGAGCTGTTTTTT